Reported below is one TCR beta chain. This clonotype was counted between two and nine times. Its antigen remains undetermined. No base qualities exist here, and no much larger clone lies one base off it. The receptor library was made with RT-PCR. The run used an Illumina HiSeq 2500. Using fastp at Q25 and MiXCR, TCRdb reprocessed the public reads and kept productive beta chains. All rows with the same CDR3 protein become a single entry with the most common DNA and genes. Within this sample are around 480,000 distinct CDR3 sequences, with about 17% of them counted one time only. The top ten clonotypes cover 3% of the sample. The CDR3 runs 15 residues from the cysteine to the phenylalanine. Only the CDR3 part of the read is kept: 45 bases, read in frame from the first base. The V and J ends are trimmed by 7 bases and 1 base, leaving 16 bases between them. This entry is derived from a study of response to subunit inactivated influenza vaccine (dated by TCRdb to between 2017 and 2018). As for the study more broadly: Deep quantitative profiling of the T cell receptor repertoire was used in the study to follow responses to a trivalent subunit inactivated influenza vaccine. Points the paper makes about the study in general: The authors suggested that each seasonal influenza vaccination may recruit only a limited number of new T cells.

The material sequenced was CD4+ T cells sorted from PBMCs, taken about 23 months after vaccination. The origin of this receptor is a man aged 45-69 years who received an inactivated influenza vaccine. Donor details come from another sample of the same person, matched by shared clones. The chain links TRBV12-3 or TRBV12-4 with TRBJ1-1; there is no confident call for the D gene. The DNA sequence is TGTGCCAGCAACCCTAGCGGAGCCAGGAACACTGAAGCTTTCTTT. The encoded protein is CASNPSGARNTEAFF.